This section outlines one T cell receptor (beta chain) sequence together with its context. The CDR3 spans 17 residues. V lost 4 bases and J 5 bases, leaving 21 bases between the germline ends. CDR1 and CDR2 (germline): LNHDA, SQIVND (reference sequence). The data stem from a study of shared clonotypes between healthy human individuals. TCRdb keeps only in-frame clones here, not all; method: immunoSEQ multiplex PCR. The sample lists some 2,000,000 clones; approximately 96% were seen once. The study drew its donors from healthy HIV-negative adults without recent acute infections or vaccinations. Specimen: naive CD4+ T cells sorted from blood. Described subset: CD45RA+ positively selected. The TCR comes from a man younger than 35 in good health. The chain has TRBV19 and TRBJ1-5; TRBD1 is a possible D gene (6 bases). Here the CDR3 DNA reads TGTGCCAGTAGTACTACGCGACAGGCCGCGGGCCATCAGCCCCAGCATTTT. Protein sequence: CASSTTRQAAGHQPQHF.